This T cell receptor (beta chain) was identified during a study of blood T cell repertoires in COVID-19. Study in general: Sites in the United States, Italy and Spain provided acute and convalescent COVID-19 samples. PBMCs, B-cell-depleted T cells, or T cells were the source of the cDNA or gDNA that made up the material.

The J segment lost 0 bases and the V segment lost 0 bases, leaving 9 bases of the junction unmatched. This CDR3 is built from 19 residues. Germline V gene lookup returns CDR1 LGHDT and CDR2 YNNKEL (reference sequence). Clones were read by immunoSEQ multiplex PCR, and TCRdb kept only the in-frame ones, dropping some. The profile shows over 200,000 clones, 88% of them singletons. This receptor was obtained from a human donor in a cohort sampled during active COVID-19. The chain joins TRBV3-1 (or the pseudogene TRBV3-2) to TRBJ2-4; 9 bases are a match to TRBD2. Sequencing input: peripheral blood. The CDR3 coding sequence is TGTGCCAGCAGCCAAGATCGTCCGCTAGCGGGGATAGCCAAAAACATTCAGTACTTC. Residues: CASSQDRPLAGIAKNIQYF.